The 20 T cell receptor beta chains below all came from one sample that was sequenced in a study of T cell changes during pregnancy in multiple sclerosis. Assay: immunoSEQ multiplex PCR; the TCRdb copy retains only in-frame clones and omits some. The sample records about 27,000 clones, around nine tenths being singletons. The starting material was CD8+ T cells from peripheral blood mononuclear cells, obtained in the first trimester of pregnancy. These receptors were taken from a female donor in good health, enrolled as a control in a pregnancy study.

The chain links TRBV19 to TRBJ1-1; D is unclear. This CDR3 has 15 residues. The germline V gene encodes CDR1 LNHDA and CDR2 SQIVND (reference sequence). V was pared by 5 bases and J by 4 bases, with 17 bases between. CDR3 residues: CASSPDPRRSTEAFF. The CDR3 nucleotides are TGTGCCAGTAGTCCCGACCCGAGAAGGAGCACTGAAGCTTTCTTT. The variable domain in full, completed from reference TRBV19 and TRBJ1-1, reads DGGITQSPKYLFRKEGQNVTLSCEQNLNHDAMYWYRQDPGQGLRLIYYSQIVNDFQKGDIAEGYSVSREKKESFPLTVTSAQKNPTAFYLCASSPDPRRSTEAFFGQGTRLTVV.

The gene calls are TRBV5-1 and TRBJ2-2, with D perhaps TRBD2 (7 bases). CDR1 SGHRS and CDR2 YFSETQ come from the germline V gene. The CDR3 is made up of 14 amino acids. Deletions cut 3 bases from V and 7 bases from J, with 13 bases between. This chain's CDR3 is CASSWDTSVGELFF. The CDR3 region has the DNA TGCGCCAGCAGCTGGGACACTAGCGTCGGGGAGCTGTTTTTT.

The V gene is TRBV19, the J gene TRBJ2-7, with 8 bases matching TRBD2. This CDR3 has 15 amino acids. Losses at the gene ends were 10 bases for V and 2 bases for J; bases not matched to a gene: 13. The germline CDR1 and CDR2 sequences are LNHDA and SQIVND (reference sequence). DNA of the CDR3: TGTGCCACCTCCGGGGCGGGTAGCGGGGCCTACGAGCAGTACTTC. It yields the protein CATSGAGSGAYEQYF.

CDR3 sequence: CASSFVSDFPKNIQYF. CDR3 sequence (DNA): TGTGCCAGCAGCTTCGTTTCAGACTTTCCCAAAAACATTCAGTACTTC. V gene TRBV5-6 combines with J gene TRBJ2-4, with D hard to call. This CDR3 has 16 amino acids. V shed 2 bases and J shed 2 bases, with 14 bases lying between them. The germline gives CDR1 SGHDT, CDR2 YYEEEE. Using reference TRBV5-6 and TRBJ2-4 for the parts outside the CDR3, the full variable domain is DAGVTQSPTHLIKTRGQQVTLRCSPKSGHDTVSWYQQALGQGPQFIFQYYEEEERQRGNFPDRFSGHQFPNYSSELNVNALLLGDSALYLCASSFVSDFPKNIQYFGAGTRLSVL.

CDR3 loop: CASSLAGNPYEQYF. The CDR3, as DNA: TGTGCCAGCAGCTTAGCGGGGAACCCCTACGAGCAGTACTTC. V gene TRBV5-4 combines with J gene TRBJ2-7; TRBD2 matches at 7 bases. V shed 2 bases, J shed 2 bases, and the junction held 4 bases outside the gene matches. Germline V gives CDR1 SGHNT, CDR2 YYREEE (reference sequence). The CDR3 is 14 amino acids.

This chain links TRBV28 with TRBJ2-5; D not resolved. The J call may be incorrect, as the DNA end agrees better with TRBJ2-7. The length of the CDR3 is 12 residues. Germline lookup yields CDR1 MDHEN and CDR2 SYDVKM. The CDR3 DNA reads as TGTGCCAGCAAGGCTAGAGGTGCCGAGCAGTACTTC. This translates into CASKARGAEQYF.

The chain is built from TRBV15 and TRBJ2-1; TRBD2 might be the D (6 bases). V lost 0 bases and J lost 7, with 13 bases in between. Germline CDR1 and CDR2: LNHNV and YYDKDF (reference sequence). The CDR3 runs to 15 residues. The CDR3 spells CATSRDQLAGNEQFF. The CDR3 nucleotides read TGTGCCACCAGCAGAGATCAACTAGCCGGGAATGAGCAGTTCTTC. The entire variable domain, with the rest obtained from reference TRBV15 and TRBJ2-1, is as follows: DAMVIQNPRYQVTQFGKPVTLSCSQTLNHNVMYWYQQKSSQAPKLLFHYYDKDFNNEADTPDNFQSRRPNTSFCFLDIRSPGLGDTAMYLCATSRDQLAGNEQFFGPGTRLTVL.

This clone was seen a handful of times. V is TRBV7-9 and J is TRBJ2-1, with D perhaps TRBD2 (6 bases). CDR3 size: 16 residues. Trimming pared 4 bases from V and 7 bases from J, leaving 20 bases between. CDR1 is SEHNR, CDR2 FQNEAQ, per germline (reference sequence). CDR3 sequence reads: CASSSGEAGIRNEQFF. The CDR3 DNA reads TGTGCCAGCAGCTCCGGGGAGGCAGGGATTAGGAATGAGCAGTTCTTC.

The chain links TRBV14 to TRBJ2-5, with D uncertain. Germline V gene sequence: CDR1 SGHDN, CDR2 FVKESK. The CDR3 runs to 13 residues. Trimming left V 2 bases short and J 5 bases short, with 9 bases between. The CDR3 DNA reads TGTGCCAGCAGCCAACGCCCGAGGGAGACCCAGTACTTC. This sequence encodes CASSQRPRETQYF.

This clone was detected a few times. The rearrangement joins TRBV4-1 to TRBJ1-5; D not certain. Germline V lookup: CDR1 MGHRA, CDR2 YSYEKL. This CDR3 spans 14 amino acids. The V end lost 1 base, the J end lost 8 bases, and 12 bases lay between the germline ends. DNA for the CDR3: TGCGCCAGCAGCCAAGGCCCGGGAACAAAGCCCCAGCATTTT. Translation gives CASSQGPGTKPQHF.

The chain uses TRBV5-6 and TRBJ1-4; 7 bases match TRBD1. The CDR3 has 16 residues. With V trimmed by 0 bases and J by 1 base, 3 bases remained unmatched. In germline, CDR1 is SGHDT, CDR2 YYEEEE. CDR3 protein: CASSLEGTVTNEKLFF. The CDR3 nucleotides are TGTGCCAGCAGCTTGGAGGGGACAGTAACTAATGAAAAACTGTTTTTT.

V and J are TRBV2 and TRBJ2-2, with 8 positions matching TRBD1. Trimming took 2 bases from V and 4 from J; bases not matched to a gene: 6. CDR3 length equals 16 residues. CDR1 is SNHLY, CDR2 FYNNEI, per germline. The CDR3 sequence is CASSERRGLGTGELFF. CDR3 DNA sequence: TGTGCCAGCAGTGAACGCAGGGGGCTTGGCACCGGGGAGCTGTTTTTT.

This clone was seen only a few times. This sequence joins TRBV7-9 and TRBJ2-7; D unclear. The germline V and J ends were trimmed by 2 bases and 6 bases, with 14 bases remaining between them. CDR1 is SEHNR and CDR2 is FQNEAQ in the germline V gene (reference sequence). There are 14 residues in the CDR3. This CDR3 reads CASSLTLATGEQYF. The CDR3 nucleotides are TGTGCCAGCAGCTTAACCCTTGCTACGGGCGAGCAGTACTTC. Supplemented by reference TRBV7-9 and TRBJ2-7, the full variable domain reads DTGVSQNPRHKITKRGQNVTFRCDPISEHNRLYWYRQTLGQGPEFLTYFQNEAQLEKSRLLSDRFSAERPKGSFSTLEIQRTEQGDSAMYLCASSLTLATGEQYFGPGTRLTVT.

CDR3 in DNA: TGTGCCAGCAGTCCCGGGGCTAGCGGGAGGAATGAGCAGTTCTTC. Encoded protein: CASSPGASGRNEQFF. The chain uses TRBV27 and TRBJ2-1, with 11 bases lining up with TRBD2. Trimming cost V 5 bases and J 7 bases; bases outside gene matches: 7. The germline CDR1 and CDR2 sequences are MNHEY and SMNVEV (reference sequence). The CDR3 sequence is 15 residues long.

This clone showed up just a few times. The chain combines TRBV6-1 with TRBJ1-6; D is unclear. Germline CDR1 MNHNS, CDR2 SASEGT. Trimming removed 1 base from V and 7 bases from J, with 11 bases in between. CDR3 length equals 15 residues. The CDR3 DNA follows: TGTGCCAGCAGTGAAGACCACCCGACAAATTCACCCCTCCACTTT. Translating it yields CASSEDHPTNSPLHF.

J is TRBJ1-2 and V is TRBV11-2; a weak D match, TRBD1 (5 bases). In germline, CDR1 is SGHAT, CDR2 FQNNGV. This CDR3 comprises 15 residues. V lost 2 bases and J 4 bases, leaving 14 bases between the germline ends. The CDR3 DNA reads TGTGCCAGCAGCTTAAGCCCGACCGGGGGCTATGGCTACACCTTC. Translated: CASSLSPTGGYGYTF.

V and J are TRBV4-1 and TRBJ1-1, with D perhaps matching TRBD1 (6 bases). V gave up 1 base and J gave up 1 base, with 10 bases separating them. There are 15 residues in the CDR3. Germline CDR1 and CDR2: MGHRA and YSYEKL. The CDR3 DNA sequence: TGCGCCAGCAGCCAAGTGGGGGGGCCGAACACTGAAGCTTTCTTT. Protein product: CASSQVGGPNTEAFF.

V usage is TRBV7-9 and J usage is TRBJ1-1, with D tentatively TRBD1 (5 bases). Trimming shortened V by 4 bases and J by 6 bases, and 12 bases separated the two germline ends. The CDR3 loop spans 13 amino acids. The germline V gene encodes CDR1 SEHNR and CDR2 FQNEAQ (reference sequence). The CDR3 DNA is TGTGCCAGCAGCTCTAGGGGATCCCCTGAAGCTTTCTTT. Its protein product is CASSSRGSPEAFF.

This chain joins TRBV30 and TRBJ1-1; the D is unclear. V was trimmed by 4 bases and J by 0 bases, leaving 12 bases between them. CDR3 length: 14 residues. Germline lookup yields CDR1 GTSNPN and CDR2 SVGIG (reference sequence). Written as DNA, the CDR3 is TGTGCCTGGATCGGAGGGTATATGAACACTGAAGCTTTCTTT. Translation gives CAWIGGYMNTEAFF.

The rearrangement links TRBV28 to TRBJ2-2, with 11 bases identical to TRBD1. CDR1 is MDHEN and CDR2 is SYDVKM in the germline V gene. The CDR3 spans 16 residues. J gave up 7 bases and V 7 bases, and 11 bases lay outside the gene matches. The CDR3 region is CASTELGQGVDGELFF. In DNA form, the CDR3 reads TGTGCCAGCACCGAATTGGGACAGGGGGTAGACGGGGAGCTGTTTTTT.